One sample yielded the 22 T cell receptor beta chains listed below, sequenced in a study of neurological immune-mediated disorders. One entry per CDR3 protein, called by TCRdb with MiXCR from the 5' RACE reads. Of under 100,000 distinct CDR3 sequences in the sample, about 13% are singletons; the top ten hold about 4.6%. Time point given: longitudinal time-point 2. The sample consisted of PBMCs. The receptors here all came from a female donor with HTLV-1-associated myelopathy (HAM/TSP).

This clonotype occurred many times. V and J are TRBV29-1 and TRBJ2-1; 9 bases line up with TRBD1. V lost 7 bases and J lost 4; bases outside the gene matches: 5. The CDR3 totals 13 residues. Germline CDR1 is SQVTM and CDR2 is ANQGSEA. DNA for the CDR3: TGCAGCGCCGACAGGGGGGATTACAATGAGCAGTTCTTC. Its protein product is CSADRGDYNEQFF.

This clonotype was picked up many times. The chain carries TRBV5-1 and TRBJ2-7; no definite D call. The CDR3 has 14 residues. V gave up 0 bases and J gave up 0 bases, with 7 bases separating them. Germline CDR1 is SGHRS and CDR2 is YFSETQ. In DNA form, the CDR3 reads TGCGCCAGCAGCTTGGGTCAGCCCTCCTACGAGCAGTACTTC. Amino acid sequence: CASSLGQPSYEQYF.

This clonotype was detected ten times or more. The chain uses TRBV7-8 and TRBJ2-5; 8 bases line up with TRBD2. The CDR3 runs to 16 residues. Germline CDR1 is SGHVS and CDR2 is FQNEAQ. V trimming: 5 bases; J trimming: 5 bases; junction bases outside the gene matches: 13. As DNA, the CDR3 is TGTGCCAGCAGCCCTCCGGTAGCGGGGTTTCGGGAGACCCAGTACTTC. Protein: CASSPPVAGFRETQYF.

This clonotype was observed many times. The chain uses TRBV12-3 or TRBV12-4 and TRBJ2-3; weak D call: TRBD1 (5 bases). This CDR3 has 14 amino acids. The V end was cut by 5 bases, the J end by 2 bases, with 11 bases between. The CDR3 is CASSLPDTTDTQYF. CDR3 nucleotide sequence: TGTGCCAGCAGTCTGCCGGACACCACAGATACGCAGTATTTT.

This clonotype was observed at least ten times. This chain uses TRBV5-1 with TRBJ2-7; D uncertain. Germline-derived CDR1 and CDR2 are SGHRS and YFSETQ. This CDR3 comprises 16 residues. Trimming pared 0 bases from V and 0 bases from J, leaving 13 bases between. The CDR3 reads CASSLAVDTNSYEQYF. In DNA, the CDR3 is TGCGCCAGCAGCTTGGCGGTGGATACAAACTCCTACGAGCAGTACTTC. The full variable domain, rest sourced from reference TRBV5-1 and TRBJ2-7, is KAGVTQTPRYLIKTRGQQVTLSCSPISGHRSVSWYQQTPGQGLQFLFEYFSETQRNKGNFPGRFSGRQFSNSRSEMNVSTLELGDSALYLCASSLAVDTNSYEQYFGPGTRLTVT.

This clonotype was seen a handful of times. The chain joins TRBV7-9 to TRBJ2-7; no firm D call. V gave up 1 base and J gave up 4 bases, with 11 bases separating them. CDR3 size: 14 residues. Germline V gives CDR1 SEHNR, CDR2 FQNEAQ (reference sequence). CDR3 region: CASSLDGDRYEQYF. CDR3 coding DNA: TGTGCCAGCAGCTTAGATGGGGATCGGTACGAGCAGTACTTC.

This clonotype was seen repeatedly, ten times or more. V and J are TRBV18 and TRBJ1-1, with D perhaps TRBD1 (5 bases). Deletions cut 2 bases from V and 4 bases from J, with 11 bases between. Germline V gene data show CDR1 as KGHSH and CDR2 as LQKENI. CDR3 length: 14 residues. CDR3 region: CASSPGGKGTEAFF. In DNA, the CDR3 is TGTGCCAGCTCACCAGGGGGGAAGGGCACTGAAGCTTTCTTT.

This clonotype has ten or more counts. The chain combines TRBV29-1 with TRBJ1-2, with unresolved D. The germline V gene has CDR1 SQVTM and CDR2 ANQGSEA. This CDR3 is built from 12 residues. Deletions cut 3 bases from V and 4 bases from J, with 9 bases between. CDR3 residues: CSVEEAFYGYTF. DNA for the CDR3: TGCAGCGTTGAGGAAGCATTCTATGGCTACACCTTC.

Ten or more counts support this clonotype. This rearrangement joins TRBV5-1 to TRBJ2-7; TRBD1 is a possible D gene (5 bases). Germline loops: CDR1 SGHRS, CDR2 YFSETQ. The CDR3 runs to 17 residues. Trimming pared 3 bases from V and 2 bases from J, leaving 21 bases between. CDR3 nucleotide sequence: TGCGCCAGCAGCTCCAATCCCGGAAGTGCAGGGACCTACGAGCAGTACTTC. Translated, it gives CASSSNPGSAGTYEQYF.

This clonotype was seen ten or more times. The gene calls are TRBV5-1 and TRBJ2-7; D is perhaps TRBD1 (6 bases). The germline gives CDR1 SGHRS, CDR2 YFSETQ. This CDR3 is 18 amino acids long. Between the trimmed V and J ends, which lost 4 bases and 0 bases, there was a span of 23 bases. The DNA for the CDR3 is TGCGCCAGCAGCCTTAGGCCTAACGCAGGGGTTAGCTCCTACGAGCAGTACTTC. Translation gives CASSLRPNAGVSSYEQYF.

This clonotype was seen ten or more times. The rearrangement joins TRBV20-1 to TRBJ1-2, with D possibly being TRBD1 (6 bases). The germline V gene encodes CDR1 DFQATT and CDR2 SNEGSKA (reference sequence). The CDR3 runs 13 residues. V was cut by 3 bases and J by 6 bases, with 14 bases left in between. In nucleotides, the CDR3 is TGCAGTGCTAGCCCATCTGGACAGCATGGCTACACCTTC. This encodes CSASPSGQHGYTF.

Worth noting for this clonotype: This may come from a read error, since a much larger clone is one base off. This chain uses TRBV6-5 with TRBJ2-3, with 10 bases fitting TRBD2. The CDR3 has 15 amino acids. Per germline, CDR1 MNHEY and CDR2 SVGAGI. CDR3 bases: TGTGCCAGCAGTCCCGGGTTAGCGGGGGGAGATACGCATTATTTT. It translates to CASSPGLAGGDTHYF.

The sample holds many counts of this clonotype. CDR3 sequence: CASSFGTGASPLHF. The DNA of the CDR3 is TGTGCCAGCAGCTTTGGGACAGGGGCCTCACCCCTCCACTTT. The chain recombines TRBV7-8 with TRBJ1-6, with 10 bases identical to TRBD1. Germline CDR1 SGHVS, CDR2 FQNEAQ. V gave up 3 bases and J gave up 10 bases; unmatched junction bases: 3. The CDR3 is 14 residues long.

There are many counts of this clonotype. The chain has TRBV5-6 and TRBJ2-4; D remains unclear. Germline V gives CDR1 SGHDT, CDR2 YYEEEE. The ends were cut back, 0 bases at V and 3 bases at J, with 10 bases in the middle. The CDR3 contains 15 residues. CDR3 nucleotide sequence: TGTGCCAGCAGCTTGGTAGGGTTCGGCAAAAACATTCAGTACTTC. Its translation: CASSLVGFGKNIQYF.

This clonotype was detected ten times or more. This CDR3 reads CASSYLPAGDGYTF. The CDR3 coding sequence is TGTGCCAGCAGTTATCTTCCGGCCGGGGATGGCTACACCTTC. The V and J genes are TRBV28 and TRBJ1-2; no clear D. Trimming took off 4 bases at V and 6 bases at J, with 15 bases between the two ends. The CDR3 has 14 residues. In germline, CDR1 is MDHEN, CDR2 SYDVKM.

This clonotype came up many times. V gene TRBV7-8 combines with J gene TRBJ2-1; 9 bases agree with TRBD2. Losses at the gene ends were 5 bases for V and 9 bases for J; bases not matched to a gene: 11. CDR1 SGHVS and CDR2 FQNEAQ come from the germline V gene. The CDR3 extends over 15 amino acids. Here the CDR3 DNA reads TGTGCCAGCAGCCCGCTGGCGGGGGGGCCCACTGAGCAGTTCTTC. Translation gives CASSPLAGGPTEQFF.

This clonotype has ten or more counts. The gene calls are TRBV5-1 and TRBJ2-7; TRBD1 matches at 11 bases. Germline-derived CDR1 and CDR2 are SGHRS and YFSETQ. V dropped 2 bases and J dropped 4; count of bases not matched to a gene: 2. The CDR3 has 14 residues. The CDR3 nucleotides read TGCGCCAGCAGCTTCGGGACAGGGGGTTACGAGCAGTACTTC. It yields the protein CASSFGTGGYEQYF.

This clonotype was found a few times. This sequence joins TRBV6-1 and TRBJ1-6; D unclear. Germline V lookup: CDR1 MNHNS, CDR2 SASEGT. V lost 5 bases and J lost 7, with 12 bases in between. The CDR3 has 14 amino acids. CDR3 DNA: TGTGCCAGCAGTTACGAACAGACAAATTCACCCCTCCACTTT. Amino acid sequence: CASSYEQTNSPLHF.

This clonotype was seen repeatedly, ten times or more. This chain links TRBV6-5 with TRBJ2-7, with D perhaps assigned TRBD1 or TRBD2 (5 bases each). The CDR3 runs 17 residues. Looked up from germline, CDR1 is MNHEY and CDR2 is SVGAGI. Trimming stripped 3 bases from V and 2 bases from J, with 20 bases between. The CDR3 DNA reads TGTGCCAGCAGTTATATCCGTTGGGGGACCTACGCCTACGAGCAGTACTTC. Translating it yields CASSYIRWGTYAYEQYF.

This clonotype was counted at least ten times. This sequence joins TRBV5-1 and TRBJ2-1; D gene uncertain. V lost 3 bases to trimming and J lost 12 bases, with 10 bases between them. The CDR3 contains 11 residues. CDR1 is SGHRS, CDR2 YFSETQ, per germline. The CDR3 protein is CASSYRFRQFF. The CDR3 region has the DNA TGCGCCAGCAGCTATCGTTTTAGGCAGTTCTTC.

This clonotype was picked up many times. The gene calls are TRBV20-1 and TRBJ2-6; D uncertain. CDR3 length: 15 amino acids. Germline values: CDR1 DFQATT, CDR2 SNEGSKA (reference sequence). V lost 6 bases and J 0 bases, leaving 12 bases between the germline ends. The CDR3 DNA sequence: TGCAGTGCCCTGGAACCTAGCTCTGGGGCCAACGTCCTGACTTTC. Its protein product is CSALEPSSGANVLTF.

The sample holds many counts of this clonotype. The genes are TRBV5-1 and TRBJ2-4; D may be TRBD1 (6 bases). This CDR3 has 15 residues. CDR1 is SGHRS, CDR2 YFSETQ, per germline. Trimming removed 7 bases from V and 0 bases from J, with 14 bases in between. This chain's CDR3 is CASRTGIEAKNIQYF. CDR3 nucleotide sequence: TGCGCCAGCCGTACAGGGATTGAAGCCAAAAACATTCAGTACTTC.